This paragraph reports one TCR beta chain. Its antigen is unidentified. The sample belongs to a study of follicular helper T cells after annual influenza vaccination. The time point was: 2015-2016 season, pre-vaccination. Overall study results and limits: Successive annual vaccinations recalled a recurrent oligoclonal ICOS+CD38+ cTfh response with influenza-specific clonotypes. Day 7 ICOS+CD38+ clones later appeared mostly in ICOS-CD38- cTfh. Just roughly 9.5-20% of cells analyzed had recovered productive TCRB sequences.

Data came from immunoSEQ multiplex PCR; TCRdb stores just in-frame clones and leaves some out. Altogether about 14,000 clones are present, 75% to 80% being singletons, with the ten largest covering about 0.4%. The CDR3 covers 18 residues. Per germline, CDR1 LGHNA and CDR2 YSLEER. The V segment lost 0 bases and the J segment 1 base; nucleotides outside the gene matches: 10. The receptor was derived from an adult who received the influenza vaccine. This sample comprised CXCR5- memory CD4+ T cells sorted from blood, obtained on the day of influenza vaccination. The rearrangement links TRBV4-3 to TRBJ2-3; 7 nucleotides line up with TRBD1. The CDR3 sequence is CASSQEYWRTGGTDTQYF. The CDR3 coding sequence is TGCGCCAGCAGCCAAGAATATTGGCGCACAGGGGGCACAGATACGCAGTATTTT.